Sequencing of this T cell receptor beta chain was carried out in a study of early T cells in non-severe SARS-CoV-2 infection. General study points: Using VDJdb, the matching emphasized anti-spike CD8 responses while missing private and CD4 specificities.

CDR3 length equals 15 residues. Trimming took 3 bases from V and 3 from J, leaving 11 bases between them. Each CDR3 protein gets one entry after TCRdb re-called the 5' RACE reads with MiXCR. The repertoire holds some 77,000 distinct CDR3 sequences, with roughly 13% as singletons. With regard to this clonotype: Its matching antigen is unknown.

The chain carries TRBV12-3 or TRBV12-4 and TRBJ2-2; D uncertain. The TCR comes from an adult who was a healthcare worker with PCR-confirmed SARS-CoV-2 infection or an uninfected control (not recorded which). The specimen was whole blood. In nucleotides, the CDR3 is TGTGCCAGCAGTTTTCTACGTTTTTACACCGGGGAGCTGTTTTTT. Protein sequence: CASSFLRFYTGELFF.